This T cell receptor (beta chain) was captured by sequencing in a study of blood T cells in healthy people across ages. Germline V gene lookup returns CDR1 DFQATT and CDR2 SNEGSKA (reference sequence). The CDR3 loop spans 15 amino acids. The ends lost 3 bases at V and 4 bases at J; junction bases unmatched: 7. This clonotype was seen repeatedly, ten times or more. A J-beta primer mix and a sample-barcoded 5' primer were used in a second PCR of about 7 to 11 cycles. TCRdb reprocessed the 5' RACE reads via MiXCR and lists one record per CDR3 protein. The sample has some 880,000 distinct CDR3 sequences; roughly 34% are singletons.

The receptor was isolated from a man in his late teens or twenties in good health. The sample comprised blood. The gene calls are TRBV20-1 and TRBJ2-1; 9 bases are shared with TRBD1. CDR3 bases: TGCAGTGCTAGTCCTGGGGACAGGGCTTACAATGAGCAGTTCTTC. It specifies CSASPGDRAYNEQFF.